This note documents a single T cell receptor (beta chain) sequence. The data were taken from a study of shared clonotypes between healthy human individuals. Researchers divided each subset's genomic DNA evenly across several immunoSEQ plates. Clones were sequenced by immunoSEQ multiplex PCR, and TCRdb holds only the in-frame ones, with some missing. Of 1 million to 1.3 million clones in the sample, more than 75% were seen once. Sequencing used memory CD4+ T cells from PBMCs. Subset here: CD45RA-negative fraction. The TCR comes from a man in his late teens or twenties in good health. Some clones in this sample may be carry-over from other donors' samples.

The CDR3 here is CASSYGGDRPYEQYF. As DNA, the CDR3 is TGTGCCAGCAGTTACGGGGGGGACAGGCCATACGAGCAGTACTTC. V is TRBV6-6 and J is TRBJ2-7, with D tentatively TRBD1 (8 bases). Trimming took off 2 bases at V and 4 bases at J, with 15 bases between the two ends. In germline, CDR1 is MNHNY, CDR2 SVGAGI (reference sequence). The CDR3 has 15 residues.